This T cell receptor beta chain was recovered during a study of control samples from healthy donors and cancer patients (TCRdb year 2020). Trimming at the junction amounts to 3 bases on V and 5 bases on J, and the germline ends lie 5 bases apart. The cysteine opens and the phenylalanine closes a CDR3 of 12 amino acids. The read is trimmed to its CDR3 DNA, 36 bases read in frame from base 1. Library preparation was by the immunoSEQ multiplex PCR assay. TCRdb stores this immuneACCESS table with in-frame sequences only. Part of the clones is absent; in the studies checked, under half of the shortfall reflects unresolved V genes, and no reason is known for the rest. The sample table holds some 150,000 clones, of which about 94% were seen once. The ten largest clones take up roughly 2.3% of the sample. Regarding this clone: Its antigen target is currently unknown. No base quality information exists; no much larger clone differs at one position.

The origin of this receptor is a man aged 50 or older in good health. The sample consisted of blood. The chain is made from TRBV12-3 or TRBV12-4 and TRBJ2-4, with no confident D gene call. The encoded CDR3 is CASSFPENIQYF. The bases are TGTGCCAGCAGTTTTCCGGAAAACATTCAGTACTTC.